This T cell receptor beta chain was sequenced during a study of T cells in Graves' hyperthyroidism and ophthalmopathy. The investigators amplified TCR beta CDR3 regions from RNA transcripts. TCR CDR3 regions were first amplified by RT-PCR with HTBI primers. In TCRdb, the multiplex PCR reads were re-called with MiXCR into one record per CDR3 protein. This sample yields hundreds of thousands of distinct CDR3 sequences, of which about 15% are seen a single time; roughly 5.5% belongs to the top ten. The CDR3 runs to 13 residues. Germline assignment: CDR1 SQVTM and CDR2 ANQGSEA. Of note for this clonotype: A single base separates this from a much larger clone, so it may be a read error.

The J gene is TRBJ2-7, the V gene TRBV29-1; 7 positions agree with TRBD2. The receptor was derived from a woman aged 30 to 39 with Graves' hyperthyroidism that later progressed to Graves' ophthalmopathy. What was sequenced was blood. The CDR3 spells CSVSTGSGDERYF. The CDR3 DNA is TGCAGCGTGTCCACGGGGAGCGGGGACGAGCGGTACTTC.